Here is one T cell receptor (beta chain) with its context. Per the original methods: The assay estimated nucleated cells by amplifying reference gene primers. Clones were read by immunoSEQ multiplex PCR, and TCRdb kept only the in-frame ones, dropping some. V, J and clone size reflect that table, while D and trimming were determined from the DNA. The sample shows 250,000 to 300,000 clones, around 87% of them seen only once. This specimen belongs to a study of blood T cell repertoires in COVID-19. Study in general: The samples span acute and convalescent COVID-19 from the United States, Italy and Spain. Nucleic acid was either cDNA or gDNA, and it came from T cells, B-cell-depleted T cells, or PBMCs.

Germline loops: CDR1 SGHTA, CDR2 FQGTGA. This CDR3 has 15 residues. V lost 1 base, J lost 1 base, and 7 bases lay in between. Sequences were obtained from peripheral blood. The rearrangement links TRBV7-3 to TRBJ2-2, with D possibly TRBD2 on 6 matching bases. The receptor was isolated from a middle-aged woman who had recovered from COVID-19. CDR3 protein: CASSLNGGNTGELFF. The CDR3 DNA follows: TGTGCCAGCAGCTTAAACGGGGGGAACACCGGGGAGCTGTTTTTT.